This passage covers 3 T cell receptor beta chains from one sample sequenced in a study of spatial heterogeneity in lung cancer. The study, taken as a whole, reports: Higher tumor mutation counts went along with higher counts of expanded intratumoral alpha and beta TCRs.

TCRdb re-called the 5' RACE reads with MiXCR, one entry per CDR3 protein. The data contain roughly 8,800 distinct CDR3 sequences, 4.5% of them singletons. For these TCRs, the target antigens are not known. As for time point: sample taken at primary tumor resection. The input for sequencing was lung tumor tissue, taken at surgery. Receptors originate from a female donor with early-stage non-small cell lung cancer.

Comment on this clonotype: Just one base apart from a much larger clone, this may be a read error. The chain links TRBV10-2 to TRBJ1-2; 7 bases line up with TRBD1. There are 14 residues in the CDR3. Germline V gene lookup returns CDR1 WSHSY and CDR2 SAAADI. CDR3 DNA sequence: TGCGCCAGCATATCCCCTGGGACAGCCTATGGCTACAACTTC. This translates into CASISPGTAYGYNF.

This clonotype is medium-sized in the sample. This chain links TRBV20-1 with TRBJ2-7; D unresolved. Germline CDR1 reads DFQATT; CDR2 reads SNEGSKA (reference sequence). The germline V and J ends were trimmed by 8 bases and 1 base, with 21 bases remaining between them. The CDR3 is 15 amino acids. This chain's CDR3 is CSPLYHPEESYEQYF. For the CDR3, the DNA is TGCAGTCCCCTATATCATCCTGAGGAGTCCTACGAGCAGTACTTC.

This clonotype was picked up many times. The CDR3 coding sequence is TGTGCCAGCAGTGAAAGGGGGCAAGGGGGGGATACGCAGTATTTT. It codes for CASSERGQGGDTQYF. The chain couples TRBV25-1 to TRBJ2-3; maybe TRBD1 (7 bases). Germline assignment: CDR1 MGHDK and CDR2 SYGVNS. Trimming cost V 2 bases and J 6 bases, with 15 bases left between them. The CDR3 is 15 residues long.